A selection of T cell receptor beta chains follows, all from one sample in a study of cytomegalovirus exposure and HLA in healthy donors. Profiling relied on immunoSEQ multiplex PCR, and the TCRdb table lists in-frame clones only, not all of them. The sample records hundreds of thousands of clones, 70% being singletons. Source material: PBMCs. The receptor source for this set is a man aged 40-55 years in good health and CMV-seropositive. Both conserved end residues are part of each CDR3. D genes are given only for firm matches.

d_call: TRBD1
cdr3_length: 13
j_call: TRBJ1-1
v_call: TRBV28
cdr3_aa: CASSYPGQGRAFF

d_call: NA
cdr3_length: 14
j_call: TRBJ2-2
v_call: TRBV2
cdr3_aa: CASTGGVGTGELFF

d_call: NA
cdr3_length: 12
j_call: TRBJ1-1
v_call: TRBV6-1
cdr3_aa: CASSRGLSEAFF

d_call: NA
cdr3_length: 14
j_call: TRBJ2-1
v_call: TRBV7-2
cdr3_aa: CASSLRLSENEQFF

d_call: TRBD1
cdr3_length: 15
j_call: TRBJ2-5
v_call: TRBV5-4
cdr3_aa: CASSSGTGAGETQYF

d_call: NA
cdr3_length: 12
j_call: TRBJ2-5
v_call: TRBV29-1
cdr3_aa: CSVDAGRETQYF

d_call: TRBD1
cdr3_length: 15
j_call: TRBJ1-5
v_call: TRBV18
cdr3_aa: CASSPGQGGNQPQHF

d_call: TRBD1
cdr3_length: 14
j_call: NA
v_call: TRBV4-3
cdr3_aa: CASSQNRGRYEQYF

d_call: NA
cdr3_length: 15
j_call: TRBJ1-1
v_call: TRBV18
cdr3_aa: CASSAIIGFHTEAFF

d_call: NA
cdr3_length: 13
j_call: TRBJ2-7
v_call: TRBV7-9
cdr3_aa: CASTPADSYEQYF

d_call: NA
cdr3_length: 14
j_call: TRBJ2-7
v_call: TRBV4-1
cdr3_aa: CASSLPGEGYEQYF

d_call: TRBD1
cdr3_length: 18
j_call: TRBJ1-3
v_call: TRBV7-2
cdr3_aa: CASSLRPGQGMFGNTIYF

d_call: NA
cdr3_length: 13
j_call: TRBJ1-4
v_call: TRBV6-1
cdr3_aa: CASNPGSNEKLFF

d_call: TRBD1
cdr3_length: 19
j_call: TRBJ2-5
v_call: TRBV15
cdr3_aa: CATSRDLASGTGDQETQYF

d_call: TRBD1
cdr3_length: 14
j_call: TRBJ1-2
v_call: TRBV6-1
cdr3_aa: CASTPRGQGLGYTF

d_call: TRBD2
cdr3_length: 16
j_call: TRBJ2-3
v_call: TRBV5-1
cdr3_aa: CASSLSSGGAVDTQYF

d_call: NA
cdr3_length: 15
j_call: TRBJ1-4
v_call: TRBV2
cdr3_aa: CASSEAESLGEKLFF

d_call: NA
cdr3_length: 15
j_call: TRBJ1-1
v_call: TRBV5-1
cdr3_aa: CASSLEGLEDTEAFF

d_call: NA
cdr3_length: 13
j_call: TRBJ2-7
v_call: TRBV7-3
cdr3_aa: CASSLTGAYEQYF

d_call: NA
cdr3_length: 14
j_call: TRBJ1-1
v_call: TRBV7-9
cdr3_aa: CASSLDRANTEAFF

d_call: TRBD1
cdr3_length: 15
j_call: TRBJ1-3
v_call: TRBV5-1
cdr3_aa: CASSLGGQAGNTIYF

d_call: TRBD1
cdr3_length: 15
j_call: TRBJ2-7
v_call: TRBV5-1
cdr3_aa: CASSLEGAVVYEQYF

d_call: TRBD1
cdr3_length: 13
j_call: TRBJ1-4
v_call: TRBV7-9
cdr3_aa: CASSGRGSEKLFF

d_call: NA
cdr3_length: 15
j_call: TRBJ1-2
v_call: TRBV6-5
cdr3_aa: CASRPTGTNADGYTF

d_call: TRBD2
cdr3_length: 15
j_call: TRBJ2-7
v_call: TRBV6-5
cdr3_aa: CASRTGTSGSYEQYF

d_call: NA
cdr3_length: 14
j_call: TRBJ2-5
v_call: TRBV6-5
cdr3_aa: CASSYSRQAEAQYF

d_call: TRBD1
cdr3_length: 16
j_call: TRBJ1-2
v_call: TRBV28
cdr3_aa: CASSPFGTANNYGYTF

d_call: NA
cdr3_length: 13
j_call: TRBJ1-1
v_call: TRBV13
cdr3_aa: CASSLGGHAEAFF

d_call: NA
cdr3_length: 11
j_call: TRBJ1-1
v_call: TRBV20-1
cdr3_aa: CSAYRETEAFF

d_call: NA
cdr3_length: 13
j_call: TRBJ2-7
v_call: TRBV6-5
cdr3_aa: CASSRGGSYEQYF

d_call: NA
cdr3_length: 15
j_call: TRBJ1-2
v_call: TRBV5-5
cdr3_aa: CASSFGQKTNYGYTF

d_call: NA
cdr3_length: 15
j_call: TRBJ1-4
v_call: TRBV5-8
cdr3_aa: CASSRTGNSNEKLFF

d_call: NA
cdr3_length: 15
j_call: TRBJ1-4
v_call: TRBV5-1
cdr3_aa: CASRRRTGNGEKLFF

d_call: TRBD2
cdr3_length: 19
j_call: TRBJ2-1
v_call: TRBV2
cdr3_aa: CASSGPGLAGGFLWNEQFF

d_call: TRBD1
cdr3_length: 18
j_call: TRBJ1-3
v_call: TRBV7-3
cdr3_aa: CASSLDAEGQGCIDTIYF

d_call: NA
cdr3_length: 15
j_call: TRBJ2-7
v_call: TRBV15
cdr3_aa: CATSRTGTGNSEQYF

d_call: NA
cdr3_length: 15
j_call: TRBJ2-7
v_call: TRBV28
cdr3_aa: CASSPQSLSSYEQYF

d_call: TRBD2
cdr3_length: 13
j_call: TRBJ2-5
v_call: TRBV27
cdr3_aa: CASSYGGGETQYF

d_call: NA
cdr3_length: 15
j_call: TRBJ2-2
v_call: TRBV6-4
cdr3_aa: CASSDSGGATGELFF

d_call: TRBD1
cdr3_length: 15
j_call: TRBJ2-2
v_call: TRBV6-5
cdr3_aa: CASSTDRGRTGELFF

d_call: TRBD1
cdr3_length: 15
j_call: TRBJ1-2
v_call: TRBV19
cdr3_aa: CASSSPDRGNYGYTF

d_call: NA
cdr3_length: 16
j_call: TRBJ2-3
v_call: TRBV5-4
cdr3_aa: CASSLYRGAEADTQYF

d_call: TRBD1
cdr3_length: 15
j_call: TRBJ2-2
v_call: TRBV4-2
cdr3_aa: CASSQGDRRTGELFF

d_call: NA
cdr3_length: 14
j_call: TRBJ2-7
v_call: TRBV4-1
cdr3_aa: CASSQALADYEQYF

d_call: NA
cdr3_length: 14
j_call: TRBJ1-4
v_call: TRBV5-4
cdr3_aa: CASSLQSVNEKLFF

d_call: TRBD1
cdr3_length: 16
j_call: TRBJ1-1
v_call: TRBV23-1
cdr3_aa: CASRVRDRTTNTEAFF

d_call: NA
cdr3_length: 15
j_call: TRBJ2-3
v_call: TRBV7-2
cdr3_aa: CASSLVAGETDTQYF

d_call: NA
cdr3_length: 16
j_call: TRBJ2-1
v_call: TRBV10-2
cdr3_aa: CASSPPDRSSYNEQFF

d_call: TRBD2
cdr3_length: 16
j_call: TRBJ2-1
v_call: TRBV25-1
cdr3_aa: CASSEYPGGGSDEQFF

d_call: NA
cdr3_length: 14
j_call: TRBJ2-2
v_call: TRBV27
cdr3_aa: CASSPGQNTGELFF

d_call: TRBD2
cdr3_length: 17
j_call: TRBJ2-7
v_call: TRBV4-2
cdr3_aa: CASSQGGTSGGPSVQYF

d_call: TRBD1
cdr3_length: 15
j_call: TRBJ2-3
v_call: TRBV19
cdr3_aa: CASSGVTGAGDTQYF

d_call: NA
cdr3_length: 13
j_call: TRBJ1-6
v_call: TRBV11-2
cdr3_aa: CASSLAPNSPLHF

d_call: NA
cdr3_length: 15
j_call: TRBJ2-3
v_call: TRBV7-9
cdr3_aa: CASSLYTTSTDTQYF